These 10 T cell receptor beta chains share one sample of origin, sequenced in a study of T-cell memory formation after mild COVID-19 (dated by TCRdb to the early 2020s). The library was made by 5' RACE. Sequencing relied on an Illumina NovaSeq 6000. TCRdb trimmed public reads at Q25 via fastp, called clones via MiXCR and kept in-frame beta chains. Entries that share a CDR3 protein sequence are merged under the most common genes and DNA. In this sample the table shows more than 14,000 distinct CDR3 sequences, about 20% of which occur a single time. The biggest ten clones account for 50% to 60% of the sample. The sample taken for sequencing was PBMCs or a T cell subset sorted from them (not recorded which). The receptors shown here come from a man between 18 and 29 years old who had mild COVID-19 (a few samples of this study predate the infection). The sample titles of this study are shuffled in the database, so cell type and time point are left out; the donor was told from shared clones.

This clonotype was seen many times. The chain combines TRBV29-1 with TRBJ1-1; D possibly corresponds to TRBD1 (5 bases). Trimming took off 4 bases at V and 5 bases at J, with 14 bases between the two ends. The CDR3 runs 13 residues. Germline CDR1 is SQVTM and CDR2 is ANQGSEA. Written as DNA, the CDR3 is TGCAGCGTTGGACGGCAGGGAATGACTGAAGCTTTCTTT. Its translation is CSVGRQGMTEAFF.

DNA of the CDR3: TGCAGTGCTAGAGAGGACAGATTCTACGAGCAGTACGTC. Amino acid sequence: CSAREDRFYEQYV. This sequence joins TRBV20-1 and TRBJ2-7; tentatively, D is TRBD1 (6 bases). Germline lookup yields CDR1 DFQATT and CDR2 SNEGSKA (reference sequence). Trimming took off 0 bases at V and 3 bases at J, with 9 bases between the two ends. This CDR3 is built from 13 residues.

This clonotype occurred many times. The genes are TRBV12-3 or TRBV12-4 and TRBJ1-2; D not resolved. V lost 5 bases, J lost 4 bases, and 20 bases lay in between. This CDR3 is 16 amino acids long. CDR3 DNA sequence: TGTGCCAGCAGTCCTCTTCCCGGCGCCCTTCTCTATGGCTACACCTTC. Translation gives CASSPLPGALLYGYTF.

CDR3 nucleotides: TGCAGTGCTAGCGGGAACTACAATGAGCAGTTCTTC. It is translated as CSASGNYNEQFF. The chain uses TRBV20-1 and TRBJ2-1, with D possibly TRBD2 on 5 matching bases. The ends were cut back, 3 bases at V and 3 bases at J, with 6 bases in the middle. The CDR3 has 12 amino acids. Germline-derived CDR1 and CDR2 are DFQATT and SNEGSKA (reference sequence).

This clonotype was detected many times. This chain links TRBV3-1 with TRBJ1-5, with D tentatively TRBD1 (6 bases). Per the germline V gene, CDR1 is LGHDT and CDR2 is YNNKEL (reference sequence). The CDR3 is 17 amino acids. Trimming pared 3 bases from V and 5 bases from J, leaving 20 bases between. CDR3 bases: TGTGCCAGCAGCCACGGAAAATGGGCAGGGGCCGATCAGCCCCAGCATTTT. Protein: CASSHGKWAGADQPQHF.

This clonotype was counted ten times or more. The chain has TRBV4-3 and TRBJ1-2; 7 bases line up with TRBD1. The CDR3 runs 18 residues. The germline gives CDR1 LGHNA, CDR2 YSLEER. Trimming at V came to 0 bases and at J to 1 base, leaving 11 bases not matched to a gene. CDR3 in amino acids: CASSQDTIGTDLNYGYTF. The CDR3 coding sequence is TGCGCCAGCAGCCAAGATACTATTGGGACAGATCTTAACTATGGCTACACCTTC.

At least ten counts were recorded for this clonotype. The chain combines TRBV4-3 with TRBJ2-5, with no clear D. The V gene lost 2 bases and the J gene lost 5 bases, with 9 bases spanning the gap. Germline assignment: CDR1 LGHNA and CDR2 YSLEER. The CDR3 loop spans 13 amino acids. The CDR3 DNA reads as TGCGCCAGCAGCCAACGAAGTGGGGAGACCCAGTACTTC. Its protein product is CASSQRSGETQYF.

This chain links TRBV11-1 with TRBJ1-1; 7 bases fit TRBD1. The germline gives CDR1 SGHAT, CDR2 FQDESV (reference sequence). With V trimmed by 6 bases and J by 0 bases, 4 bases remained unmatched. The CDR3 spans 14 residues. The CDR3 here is CASRTGQLNTEAFF. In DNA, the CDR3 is TGTGCCAGCAGAACGGGACAGCTGAACACTGAAGCTTTCTTT.

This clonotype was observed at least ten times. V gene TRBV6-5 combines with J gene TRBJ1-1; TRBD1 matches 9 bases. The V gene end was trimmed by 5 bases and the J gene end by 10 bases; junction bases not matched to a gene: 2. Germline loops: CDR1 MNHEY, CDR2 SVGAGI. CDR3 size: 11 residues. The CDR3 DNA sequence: TGTGCCAGCAGTGGGACAGGGTTAGCTTTCTTT. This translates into CASSGTGLAFF.

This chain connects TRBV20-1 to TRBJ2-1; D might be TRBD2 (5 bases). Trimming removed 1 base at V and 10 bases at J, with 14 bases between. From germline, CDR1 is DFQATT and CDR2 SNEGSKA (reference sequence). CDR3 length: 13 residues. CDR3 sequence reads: CSARGTLAGEQFF. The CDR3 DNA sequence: TGCAGTGCTAGAGGGACTCTTGCTGGAGAGCAGTTCTTC.